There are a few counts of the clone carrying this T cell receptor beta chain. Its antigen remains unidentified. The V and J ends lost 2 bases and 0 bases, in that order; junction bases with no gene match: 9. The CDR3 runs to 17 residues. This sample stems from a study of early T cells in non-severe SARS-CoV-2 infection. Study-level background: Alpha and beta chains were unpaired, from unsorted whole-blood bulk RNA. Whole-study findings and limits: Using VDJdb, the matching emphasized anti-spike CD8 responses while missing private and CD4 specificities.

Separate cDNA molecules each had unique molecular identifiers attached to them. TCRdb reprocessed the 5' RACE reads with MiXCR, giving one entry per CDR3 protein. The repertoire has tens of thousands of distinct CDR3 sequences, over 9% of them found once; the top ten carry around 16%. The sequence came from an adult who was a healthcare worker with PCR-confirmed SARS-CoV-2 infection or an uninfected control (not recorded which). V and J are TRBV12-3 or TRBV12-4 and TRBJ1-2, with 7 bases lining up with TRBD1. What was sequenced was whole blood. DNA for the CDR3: TGTGCCAGCAGTTTAAGGGCCGGGACAGTCTCTAACTATGGCTACACCTTC. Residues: CASSLRAGTVSNYGYTF.